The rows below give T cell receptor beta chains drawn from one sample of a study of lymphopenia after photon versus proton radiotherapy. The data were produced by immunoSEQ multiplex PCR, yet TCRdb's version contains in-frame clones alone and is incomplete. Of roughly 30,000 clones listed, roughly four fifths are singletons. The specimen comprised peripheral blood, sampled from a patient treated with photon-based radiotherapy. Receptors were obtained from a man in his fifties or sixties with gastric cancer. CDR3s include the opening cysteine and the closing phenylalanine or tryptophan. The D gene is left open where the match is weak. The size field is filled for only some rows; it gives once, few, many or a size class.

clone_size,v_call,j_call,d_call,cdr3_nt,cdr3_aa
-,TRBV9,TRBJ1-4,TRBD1,TGTGCCAGCAGCGGCCGGGACAGGTTGAATGAAAAACTGTTTTTT,CASSGRDRLNEKLFF
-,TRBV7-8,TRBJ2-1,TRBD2,TGTGCCAGCAGCCCCCGGGACCAAGGGACTAGGGATGAGCAGTTCTTC,CASSPRDQGTRDEQFF
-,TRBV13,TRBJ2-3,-,TGTGCCAGCGGGGGGCTTTCAGATACGCAGTATTTT,CASGGLSDTQYF
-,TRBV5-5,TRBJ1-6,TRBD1,TGTGCCAGCAGCTTTCAAACCATACAGGGGACCTATAATTCACCCCTCCACTTT,CASSFQTIQGTYNSPLHF
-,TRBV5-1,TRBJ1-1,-,TGCGCCAGCAGCGCGCCGGGACAAAGTGAAGCTTTCTTT,CASSAPGQSEAFF
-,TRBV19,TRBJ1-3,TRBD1,TGTGCCAGTAGTAGACAGGGAGGAGGAAACACCATATATTTT,CASSRQGGGNTIYF
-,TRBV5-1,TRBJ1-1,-,TGCGCCAGCAGCTTAACAGGGTTGGTCCCGGTGTCTGAAGCTTTCTTT,CASSLTGLVPVSEAFF
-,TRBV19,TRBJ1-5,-,TGTGCCAGTGGGGACTCTTATATCCGGTCGCCCCAGCATTTT,CASGDSYIRSPQHF
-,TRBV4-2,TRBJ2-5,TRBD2,TGTGCCAGCAGCCCGAGCGGGGGATCCCAAGAGACCCAGTACTTC,CASSPSGGSQETQYF
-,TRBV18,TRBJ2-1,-,TGTGCCAGCTCACCGTTGGTGGAGTACAATGAGCAGTTCTTC,CASSPLVEYNEQFF
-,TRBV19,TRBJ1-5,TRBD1,TGTGCCACGACCGGGACAGGGCGGGAACAGCCCCAGCATTTT,CATTGTGREQPQHF
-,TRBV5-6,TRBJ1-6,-,TGTGCCAGCAGCTTGATAGCAGGGTTGGAAGGGTCACCCCTCCACTTT,CASSLIAGLEGSPLHF
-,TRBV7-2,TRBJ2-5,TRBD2,TGTGCCAGCAGCTTAGTTCCTAGCGGGGGGGTAAAGACCCAGTACTTC,CASSLVPSGGVKTQYF
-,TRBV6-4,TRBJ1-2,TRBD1,TGTGCCAGCAGTGAAGACGGGACAGGGTTTAATGGCTACACCTTC,CASSEDGTGFNGYTF
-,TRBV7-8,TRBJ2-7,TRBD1,TGTGCCAGCAGCTTACGGGACAGGGGGCGTCCACTCTCTTCCTACGAGCAGTACTTC,CASSLRDRGRPLSSYEQYF
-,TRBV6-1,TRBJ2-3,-,-,CASSEALVGTGIYF
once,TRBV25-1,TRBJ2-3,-,TGTGCCAGCAGCTTCACAGATACGCAGTATTTT,CASSFTDTQYF
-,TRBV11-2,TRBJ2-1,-,TGTGCCAGCAGCTTACATGGAGATGAGCAGTTCTTC,CASSLHGDEQFF
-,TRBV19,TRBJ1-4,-,TGTGCCAGTCGAGCAACTAATGAAAAACTGTTTTTT,CASRATNEKLFF
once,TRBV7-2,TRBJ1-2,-,TGTGCCAGCAGCTTAGGATCGTTTGGAAAAAGGGGCTACACCTTC,CASSLGSFGKRGYTF
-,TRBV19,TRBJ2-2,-,TGTGCCAGTAGTATAGACCCTCCTGGGGTCAACACCGGGGAGCTGTTTTTT,CASSIDPPGVNTGELFF
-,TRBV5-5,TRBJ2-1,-,TGTGCCAGCAGCTTGTTCGAGGGCGTTGGGAATGAGCAGTTCTTC,CASSLFEGVGNEQFF
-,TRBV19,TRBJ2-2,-,TGTGCCAGTATCTCGTGGGGGGACACCGGGGAGCTGTTTTTT,CASISWGDTGELFF
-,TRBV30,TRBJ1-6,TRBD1,TGTGCCTGTAACCCGGGACAGCATAATTCACCCCTCCACTTT,CACNPGQHNSPLHF
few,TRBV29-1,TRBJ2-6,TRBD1,TGCAGCGTTGAAGTACAGGGGTTTCGGACTGGGGCCAACGTCCTGACTTTC,CSVEVQGFRTGANVLTF
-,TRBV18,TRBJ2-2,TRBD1,TGTGCCAGCTCACCACGCGGGACAGGGAGTACCGGGGAGCTGTTTTTT,CASSPRGTGSTGELFF
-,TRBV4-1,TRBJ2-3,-,TGCGCCAGCCGGGGACTTAGCACAGATACGCAGTATTTT,CASRGLSTDTQYF
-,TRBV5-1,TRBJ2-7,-,TGCGCCAGCAGCTTCGAGGCCGGAAAGATCTACGAGCAGTACTTC,CASSFEAGKIYEQYF
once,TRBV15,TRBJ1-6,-,TGTGCCACCAGCAGAGACAGGTCCTATAATTCACCCCTCCACTTT,CATSRDRSYNSPLHF
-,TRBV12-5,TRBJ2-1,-,TGTGCTAGTGGTTTGGACGGTGGATCAAAGCAGTTCTTC,CASGLDGGSKQFF
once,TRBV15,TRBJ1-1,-,TGTGCCACCAGCAGAGAGGCCGGGACGACTGGCGCTGAAGCTTTCTTT,CATSREAGTTGAEAFF
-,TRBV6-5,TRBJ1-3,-,TGTGCCAGCAAACCCGCCCTATCTGGAAACACCATATATTTT,CASKPALSGNTIYF
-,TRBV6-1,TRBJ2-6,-,TGTGCCAGCAGTGAAGCGCCCGGATTCTCTGGGGCCAACGTCCTGACTTTC,CASSEAPGFSGANVLTF
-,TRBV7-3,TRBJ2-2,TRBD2,TGTGCCAGCAGCTTTTCTAGCGGGGTTAACACCGGGGAGCTGTTTTTT,CASSFSSGVNTGELFF
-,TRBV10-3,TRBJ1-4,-,TGTGCCATCGGGCAACGGGGGACTAATGAAAAACTGTTTTTT,CAIGQRGTNEKLFF
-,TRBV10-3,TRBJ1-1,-,TGTGCCATCAAGAGAGGGGGGGGGAACACTGAAGCTTTCTTT,CAIKRGGGNTEAFF
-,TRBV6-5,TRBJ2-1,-,TGTGCCAGCAGTTATGGGGGGGAGCAGTTCTTC,CASSYGGEQFF
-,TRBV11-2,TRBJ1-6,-,TGTGCCAGCAGCTTAGTCTTTTCGGCAGCTAATTCACCCCTCCACTTT,CASSLVFSAANSPLHF
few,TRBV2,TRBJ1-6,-,TGTGCCAGCAGGGCAGAGAGTAATAATTCACCCCTCCACTTT,CASRAESNNSPLHF
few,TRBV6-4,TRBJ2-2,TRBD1,TGTGCCAGCAGTGACTCGGAGGACAGGGGACAAACCGGGGAGCTGTTTTTT,CASSDSEDRGQTGELFF
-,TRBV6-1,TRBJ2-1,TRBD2,TGTGCCAGCAATAAGTGGCCTAGCGGTGACAATGAGCAGTTCTTC,CASNKWPSGDNEQFF
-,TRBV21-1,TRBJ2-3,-,TGTGCCAGCAGCAAAAGCTTTACAGAGGTCACAGATACGCAGTATTTT,CASSKSFTEVTDTQYF
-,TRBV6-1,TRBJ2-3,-,TGTGCCAGCAGTGAAGCGGGGTGGCGGGGAAGCACAGATACGCAGTATTTT,CASSEAGWRGSTDTQYF
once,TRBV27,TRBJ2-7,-,TGTGCCAGCAGTCCCAGCCAGGGGTTTAGGTACGAGCAGTACTTC,CASSPSQGFRYEQYF
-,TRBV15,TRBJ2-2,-,TGTGCCACCAGCAAGAACACCGGGGAGCTGTTTTTT,CATSKNTGELFF
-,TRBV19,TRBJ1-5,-,TGTGCCAGTAGTATACAAGGTCAGCCCCAGCATTTT,CASSIQGQPQHF
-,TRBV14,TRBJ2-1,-,TGTGCCAGCAGCCAAGAATGGGCCGGGATGGCCTACAATGAGCAGTTCTTC,CASSQEWAGMAYNEQFF
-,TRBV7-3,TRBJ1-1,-,TGTGCCAGCAGCCCGGCAGGGTTGAACACTGAAGCTTTCTTT,CASSPAGLNTEAFF
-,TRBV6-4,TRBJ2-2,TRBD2,TGTGCCAGCGCTCTAGCGGATGACACCGGGGAGCTGTTTTTT,CASALADDTGELFF
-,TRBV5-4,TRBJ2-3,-,TGTGCCAGCAGGGGGGGCAGAGGAGATACGCAGTATTTT,CASRGGRGDTQYF
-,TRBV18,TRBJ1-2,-,TGTGCCAGCTCACCACCGACGGGGGTAGGCTACACCTTC,CASSPPTGVGYTF
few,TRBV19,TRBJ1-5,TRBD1,TGTGCCAGTAGTATACAGGGGGCGCGGCAGCCCCAGCATTTT,CASSIQGARQPQHF
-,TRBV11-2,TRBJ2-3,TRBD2,TGTGCCAGCAGCCCCAGGACTAGCGGGTTGAGCACAGATACGCAGTATTTT,CASSPRTSGLSTDTQYF
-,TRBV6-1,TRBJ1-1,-,TGTGCCAGCAGAGTTAGACAGGACACTGAAGCTTTCTTT,CASRVRQDTEAFF
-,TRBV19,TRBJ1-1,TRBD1,TGTGCCAGTAGTATGAGGGGACAGGGGGCGTCTGAAGCTTTCTTT,CASSMRGQGASEAFF
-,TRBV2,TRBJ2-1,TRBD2,TGTGCCAGCACTGCTAGCGGGGGGGCCTTGGGTGAGCAGTTCTTC,CASTASGGALGEQFF
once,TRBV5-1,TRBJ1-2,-,TGCGCCAGCAGCTTGGGGCAGGGGCCCTATGGCTACACCTTC,CASSLGQGPYGYTF
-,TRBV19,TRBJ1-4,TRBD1,TGTGCCAGTAGTACCCGGGACAGGCCTAATGAAAAACTGTTTTTT,CASSTRDRPNEKLFF
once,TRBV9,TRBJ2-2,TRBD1,TGTGCCAGCAGCCCCCAGACAGGGGGCACCGGGGAGCTGTTTTTT,CASSPQTGGTGELFF